These 26 T cell receptor beta chains were all obtained from the same sample, sequenced in a study of blood T cells in healthy people across ages. Next came a second PCR, run for about 6 to 11 cycles, which used a sample-barcoded 5' primer along with a J-beta primer mix. TCRdb called the 5' RACE reads again in MiXCR, with one record for every CDR3 protein. The data contain around 1,700,000 distinct CDR3 sequences, under 30% of them singletons. Source material: blood. The source is a woman between 25 and 40 years old in good health.

The rearrangement links TRBV5-1 to TRBJ2-5; TRBD2 agrees at 10 bases. The DNA end is more similar to TRBJ2-7, so the J call may be wrong. CDR3 length equals 15 residues. Germline V gene data show CDR1 as SGHRS and CDR2 as YFSETQ. The chain's CDR3 is CASSKGLAAGYEQYF. CDR3 nucleotide sequence: TGCGCCAGCAGCAAAGGACTAGCGGCTGGCTACGAGCAGTACTTC.

The V gene is TRBV20-1, the J gene TRBJ2-1, with a possible D match to TRBD2 (7 bases). Germline V gene data show CDR1 as DFQATT and CDR2 as SNEGSKA (reference sequence). Deletions cut 3 bases from V and 2 bases from J, with 17 bases between. The CDR3 runs 16 residues. CDR3 bases: TGCAGTGCTAGGCAGGGGAGCGGGGCCACCTACAATGAGCAGTTCTTC. Translated, it gives CSARQGSGATYNEQFF.

This clonotype was recorded many times. The V gene is TRBV5-5, the J gene TRBJ2-7; 7 nucleotides line up with TRBD2. Germline trimming cut 4 bases from V and 0 bases from J; bases unmatched to any gene: 4. The CDR3 has 14 residues. CDR1 and CDR2 from the germline V gene are SGHKS and YYEKEE (reference sequence). In nucleotides, the CDR3 is TGTGCCAGCAGCAAGGGCGGGGGCTCCTACGAGCAGTACTTC. Protein product: CASSKGGGSYEQYF.

The genes are TRBV20-1 and TRBJ2-2; D not resolved. The CDR3 contains 13 residues. Trimming shortened V by 3 bases and J by 0 bases, and 5 bases separated the two germline ends. CDR1 and CDR2 from the germline V gene are DFQATT and SNEGSKA (reference sequence). Here the CDR3 reads CSASAPNTGELFF. CDR3 sequence (DNA): TGCAGTGCTAGCGCACCGAACACCGGGGAGCTGTTTTTT.

This clonotype occurred a few times. The genes are TRBV5-1 and TRBJ2-7; no reliable D call. This CDR3 spans 14 amino acids. The ends were cut back, 2 bases at V and 2 bases at J, with 11 bases in the middle. The germline CDR1 and CDR2 sequences are SGHRS and YFSETQ. The CDR3 here is CASSLSGVTYEQYF. The DNA for the CDR3 is TGCGCCAGCAGCTTATCGGGTGTGACCTACGAGCAGTACTTC.

This clonotype appeared many times. This chain uses TRBV5-1 with TRBJ1-1; perhaps TRBD1 as D (5 bases). The CDR3 has 15 amino acids. Per the germline V gene, CDR1 is SGHRS and CDR2 is YFSETQ. The V gene lost 0 bases and the J gene lost 2 bases, with 11 bases spanning the gap. CDR3 nucleotides: TGCGCCAGCAGCTTGGCTGGGACTGGAAACACTGAAGCTTTCTTT. Its protein product is CASSLAGTGNTEAFF.

On this clonotype: One end of the junction does not line up with germline, which may come from a read error. This chain links TRBV11-2 with TRBJ1-6; D is perhaps TRBD1 (5 bases). The CDR3 spans 15 residues. The germline V gene has CDR1 SGHAT and CDR2 FQNNGV. The CDR3 reads CASSLAGPYNSPRHF. The CDR3 DNA follows: TGTGCCAGCAGCTTAGCAGGGCCGTATAATTCACCCCGCCACTTT.

This clonotype was detected only once. The CDR3: CSARDQNPSTGELFF. CDR3 coding DNA: TGCAGTGCTAGAGATCAGAACCCGAGCACCGGGGAGCTGTTTTTT. V and J are TRBV20-1 and TRBJ2-2, with D hard to call. Trimming took off 0 bases at V and 4 bases at J, with 12 bases between the two ends. This CDR3 is built from 15 residues. The germline gives CDR1 DFQATT, CDR2 SNEGSKA (reference sequence).

The genes are TRBV14 and TRBJ2-4; weak D call: TRBD1 (6 bases). CDR1 is SGHDN and CDR2 is FVKESK in the germline V gene. CDR3 length: 20 amino acids. Trimming removed 4 bases from V and 2 bases from J, with 27 bases in between. CDR3: CASSPQRFGQLGKSKNIQYF. CDR3 bases: TGTGCCAGCAGCCCACAGAGATTTGGACAGCTGGGAAAATCCAAAAACATTCAGTACTTC.

This clonotype appeared a few times. V usage is TRBV12-3 or TRBV12-4 and J usage is TRBJ1-4; 7 positions agree with TRBD1. The CDR3 has 17 amino acids. V lost 4 bases, J lost 7 bases, and 15 bases stayed unmatched. The CDR3 region is CASSSKGQPGPFEKLFF. DNA of the CDR3: TGTGCCAGCAGTTCAAAGGGACAGCCGGGACCGTTTGAAAAACTGTTTTTT.

CDR3 loop: CASMDVFPYGYTF. DNA for the CDR3: TGTGCCAGCATGGATGTCTTCCCCTATGGCTACACCTTC. V and J are TRBV6-6 and TRBJ1-2, with D uncertain. CDR1 is MNHNY, CDR2 SVGAGI, per germline (reference sequence). The V end lost 7 bases, the J end lost 4 bases, and 13 bases lay between the germline ends. The CDR3 has 13 amino acids.

The sample holds a few counts of this clonotype. J is TRBJ1-4 and V is TRBV4-1; 7 bases match TRBD1. J gave up 7 bases and V 1 base, and 9 bases lay outside the gene matches. Germline V gene sequence: CDR1 MGHRA, CDR2 YSYEKL. CDR3 length: 16 amino acids. In DNA form, the CDR3 reads TGCGCCAGCAGCCAAGGTAGAGGACAGGAGGTTGAAAAACTGTTTTTT. It yields the protein CASSQGRGQEVEKLFF.

This chain uses TRBV7-2 with TRBJ2-1; 7 bases are a match to TRBD2. Gene TRBJ2-7 matches the end of the DNA better, so the J call may be wrong. The CDR3 runs 17 residues. The germline V gene encodes CDR1 SGHTA and CDR2 FQGNSA. The CDR3 spells CASSRIGTTNSYNEQYF. The CDR3 DNA reads as TGTGCCAGCAGCCGGATTGGGACTACCAATTCCTACAATGAGCAGTACTTC.

In its sample, this clonotype was seen once. Relative to the germline gene, one junction end is altered; a read error may explain this. The rearrangement uses TRBV9 and TRBJ2-5; TRBD1 is a possible D gene (6 bases). TRBJ2-7 matches the DNA end more closely, so the J call is doubtful. The CDR3 has 14 amino acids. CDR1 is SGDLS and CDR2 is YYNGEE in the germline V gene. The CDR3 region has the DNA TGTGCCAACAGCCTACGGGCAGGGGATTACGAGCAGTACTTC. Protein sequence: CANSLRAGDYEQYF.

This clonotype was observed a handful of times. The rearrangement links TRBV19 to TRBJ2-1; 8 nucleotides align to TRBD2. Germline CDR1 and CDR2: LNHDA and SQIVND (reference sequence). CDR3 length: 15 amino acids. V lost 4 bases to trimming and J lost 6 bases; unmatched junction nucleotides: 8. The CDR3 sequence is CASSRAGGAPNEQFF. The CDR3 region has the DNA TGTGCCAGTAGTAGGGCCGGGGGGGCCCCCAATGAGCAGTTCTTC.

This clonotype came up a few times. The chain is built from TRBV3-1 and TRBJ1-6; 9 nucleotides align to TRBD1. This CDR3 has 15 amino acids. V lost 1 base, J lost 10 bases, and 5 bases stayed unmatched. Per germline, CDR1 LGHDT and CDR2 YNNKEL (reference sequence). In nucleotides, the CDR3 is TGTGCCAGCAGCCAAGGGGACAGGGTGGGATCACCCCTCCACTTT. Its translation is CASSQGDRVGSPLHF.

The chain uses TRBV12-3 or TRBV12-4 and TRBJ2-7; TRBD2 might be the D (6 bases). The CDR3 is 14 amino acids. Trimming cost V 2 bases and J 6 bases, with 14 bases left between them. The CDR3 loop is CASSLQAGSTEQYF. The CDR3, as DNA: TGTGCCAGCAGTTTACAAGCGGGCAGCACCGAGCAGTACTTC.

This chain uses TRBV2 with TRBJ2-5, with D possibly being TRBD1 (6 bases). Trimming pared 6 bases from V and 11 bases from J, leaving 16 bases between. The CDR3 covers 12 residues. Germline CDR1 reads SNHLY; CDR2 reads FYNNEI. CDR3 amino acids: CASSVQGAEQYF. The CDR3 region has the DNA TGTGCCAGCAGCGTACAGGGTGCTGAGCAGTACTTC. Using reference TRBV2 and TRBJ2-5 for the parts outside the CDR3, the full variable domain is EPEVTQTPSHQVTQMGQEVILRCVPISNHLYFYWYRQILGQKVEFLVSFYNNEISEKSEIFDDQFSVERPDGSNFTLKIRSTKLEDSAMYFCASSVQGAEQYFGPGTRLLVL.

This clonotype was seen more than once but under ten times. This rearrangement joins TRBV15 to TRBJ2-5; 7 bases are shared with TRBD1. CDR1 and CDR2 from the germline V gene are LNHNV and YYDKDF (reference sequence). After removal of 0 bases from V and 4 bases from J, the junction contained 5 bases not matched to a gene. This CDR3 contains 15 residues. The CDR3 DNA sequence: TGTGCCACCAGCAGAGATCGCGAGGGGGCAGAGACCCAGTACTTC. Encoded protein: CATSRDREGAETQYF.

V and J are TRBV5-6 and TRBJ2-3; D gene uncertain. CDR1 and CDR2 from the germline V gene are SGHDT and YYEEEE. The CDR3 runs 15 residues. Trimming removed 1 base at V and 2 bases at J, with 11 bases between. For the CDR3, the DNA is TGTGCCAGCAGCTTGAATGGTGCTGTCACAGATACGCAGTATTTT. Its protein product is CASSLNGAVTDTQYF.

Ten or more counts support this clonotype. CDR3 protein: CSGRDSSGYTF. The DNA for the CDR3 is TGCAGCGGCCGGGACAGTAGTGGCTACACCTTC. The V and J genes are TRBV29-1 and TRBJ1-2; 7 bases agree with TRBD1. J was trimmed by 7 bases and V by 7 bases; bases with no gene match: 6. The CDR3 is made up of 11 amino acids. Germline CDR1 and CDR2: SQVTM and ANQGSEA.

This clonotype was observed a handful of times. J is TRBJ1-1 and V is TRBV29-1; D is unresolved. CDR1 and CDR2 (germline): SQVTM, ANQGSEA. The CDR3 is made up of 14 amino acids. V lost 6 bases to trimming and J lost 6 bases, with 20 bases between them. The CDR3 coding sequence is TGCAGCGTCCAGCCGGTGCTGGCGGTCGCTGAAGCTTTCTTT. Amino acid sequence: CSVQPVLAVAEAFF.

The chain joins TRBV12-3 or TRBV12-4 to TRBJ1-3; the match to TRBD1 covers 8 bases. The CDR3 is 15 residues long. V shed 6 bases and J 7 bases; nucleotides not matched to a gene: 11. CDR3 DNA: TGTGCCAGCAGAACCGGACAGGGCCAACTTAACACCATATATTTT. The encoded protein is CASRTGQGQLNTIYF.

V and J are TRBV18 and TRBJ1-2, with no clear D. The CDR3 has 13 residues. The germline V gene encodes CDR1 KGHSH and CDR2 LQKENI. The V and J ends lost 3 bases and 4 bases respectively, with 9 bases between them. CDR3 amino acids: CASSPPGAYGYTF. CDR3 sequence (DNA): TGTGCCAGCTCACCCCCAGGAGCCTATGGCTACACCTTC.

This clonotype was recorded once. The gene calls are TRBV11-2 and TRBJ2-4; 13 bases fit TRBD2. TRBJ2-7 explains the end of the DNA better; the J call may be wrong. The CDR3 spans 18 residues. Germline CDR1 is SGHAT and CDR2 is FQNNGV. This chain's CDR3 is CASSLEATSGRRWYEQYF. The CDR3 DNA is TGTGCCAGCAGCTTAGAGGCGACTAGCGGGAGGAGGTGGTACGAGCAGTACTTC.

This clonotype was picked up many times. One end of the junction fails to match germline, which may point to a read error. This chain links TRBV7-2 with TRBJ2-7, with TRBD2 as a possible D gene (5 bases). The CDR3 totals 16 residues. The V gene's germline CDR1 is SGHTA and CDR2 FQGNSA. CDR3: CSSSLVDFPSSYEQYF. CDR3 coding DNA: TGTTCCAGCAGCTTAGTGGACTTCCCCAGCTCCTACGAGCAGTACTTC.